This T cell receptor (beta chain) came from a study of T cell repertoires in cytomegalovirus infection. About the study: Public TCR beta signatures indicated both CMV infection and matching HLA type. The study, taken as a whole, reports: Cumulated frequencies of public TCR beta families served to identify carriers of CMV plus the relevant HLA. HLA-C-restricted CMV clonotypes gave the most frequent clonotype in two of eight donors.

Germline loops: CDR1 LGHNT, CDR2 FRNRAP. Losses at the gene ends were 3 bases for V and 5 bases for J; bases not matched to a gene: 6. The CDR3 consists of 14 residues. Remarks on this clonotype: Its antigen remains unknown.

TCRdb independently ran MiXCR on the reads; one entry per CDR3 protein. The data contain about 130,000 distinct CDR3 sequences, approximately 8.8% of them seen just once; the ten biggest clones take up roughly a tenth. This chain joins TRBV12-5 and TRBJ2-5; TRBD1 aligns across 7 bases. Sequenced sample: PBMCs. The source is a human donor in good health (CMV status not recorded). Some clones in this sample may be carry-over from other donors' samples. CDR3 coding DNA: TGTGCTAGTGGTTTCGGACAGGCTTTGGAGACCCAGTACTTC. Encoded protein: CASGFGQALETQYF. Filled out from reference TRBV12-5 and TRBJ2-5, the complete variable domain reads DARVTQTPRHKVTEMGQEVTMRCQPILGHNTVFWYRQTMMQGLELLAYFRNRAPLDDSGMPKDRFSAEMPDATLATLKIQPSEPRDSAVYFCASGFGQALETQYFGPGTRLLVL.